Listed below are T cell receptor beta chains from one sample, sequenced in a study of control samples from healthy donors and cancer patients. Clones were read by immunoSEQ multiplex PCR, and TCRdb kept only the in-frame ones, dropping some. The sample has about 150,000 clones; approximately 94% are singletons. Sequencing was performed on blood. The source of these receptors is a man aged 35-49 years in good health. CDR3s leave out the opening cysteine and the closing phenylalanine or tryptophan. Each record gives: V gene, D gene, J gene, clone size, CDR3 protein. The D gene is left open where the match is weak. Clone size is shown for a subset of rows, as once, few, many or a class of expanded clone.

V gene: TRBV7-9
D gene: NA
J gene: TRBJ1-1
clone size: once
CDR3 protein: ASSLVPGLSTEAF

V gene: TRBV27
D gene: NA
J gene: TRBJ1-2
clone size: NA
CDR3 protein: ASSLSGAGRGYT

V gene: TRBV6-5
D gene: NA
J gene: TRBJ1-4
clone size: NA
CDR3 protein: ATSGQGVGEKLF

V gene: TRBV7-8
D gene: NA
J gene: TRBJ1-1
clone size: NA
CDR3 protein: ASSRSYTEAF

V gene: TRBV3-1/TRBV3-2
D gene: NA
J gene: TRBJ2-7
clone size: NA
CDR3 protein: ASSQVGFGEQY

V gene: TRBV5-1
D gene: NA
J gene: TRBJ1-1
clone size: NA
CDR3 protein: ASSHGQINTEAF

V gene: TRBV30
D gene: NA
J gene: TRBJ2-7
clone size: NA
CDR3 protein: AWSVQSGRHEQY

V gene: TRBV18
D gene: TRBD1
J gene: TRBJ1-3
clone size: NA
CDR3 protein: ASSPRQGGGNTIY

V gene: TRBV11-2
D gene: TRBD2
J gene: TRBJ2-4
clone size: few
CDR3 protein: ASSLVFAGGAKNIQY

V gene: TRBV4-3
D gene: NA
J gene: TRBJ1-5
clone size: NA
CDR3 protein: ASSQAYQQSMGNQPQH

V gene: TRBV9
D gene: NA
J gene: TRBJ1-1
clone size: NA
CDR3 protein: ASSVEAGSVDSEAF

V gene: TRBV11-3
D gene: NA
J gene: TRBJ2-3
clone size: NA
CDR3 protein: ASSLSGADTQY

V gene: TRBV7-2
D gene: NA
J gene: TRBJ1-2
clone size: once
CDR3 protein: ASSKNSLQETRHGYT

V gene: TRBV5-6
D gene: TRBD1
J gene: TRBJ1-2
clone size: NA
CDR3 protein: ASSPVGQGATEYGYT

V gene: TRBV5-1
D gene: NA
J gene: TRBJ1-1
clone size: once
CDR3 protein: ASSLVGALNTEAF

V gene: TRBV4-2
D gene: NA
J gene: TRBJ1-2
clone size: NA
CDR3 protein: ASSQESRGAANYGYT

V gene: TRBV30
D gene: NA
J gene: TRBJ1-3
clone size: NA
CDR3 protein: AWSVSGIGGNTIY

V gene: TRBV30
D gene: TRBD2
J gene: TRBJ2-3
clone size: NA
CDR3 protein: AWGTGGAADTQY

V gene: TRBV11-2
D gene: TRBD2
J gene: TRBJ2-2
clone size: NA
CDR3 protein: ASRRGSTGELF

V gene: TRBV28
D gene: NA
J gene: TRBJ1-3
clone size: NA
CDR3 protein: ASSSPSRNTIY

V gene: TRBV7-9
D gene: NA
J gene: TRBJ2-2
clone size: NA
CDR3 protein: ASSQGRGAAGELF

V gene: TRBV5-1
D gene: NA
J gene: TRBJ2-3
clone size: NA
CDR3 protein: ASSTEGADTQY

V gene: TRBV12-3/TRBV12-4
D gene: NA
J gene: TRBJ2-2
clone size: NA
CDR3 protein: ASSPPTGELF

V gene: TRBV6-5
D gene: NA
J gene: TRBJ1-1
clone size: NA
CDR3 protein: ASRNGRGPSEAF

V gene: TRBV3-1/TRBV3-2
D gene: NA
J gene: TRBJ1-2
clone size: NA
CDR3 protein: ASSQVGLSYGYT

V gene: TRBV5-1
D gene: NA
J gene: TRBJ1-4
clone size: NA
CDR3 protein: ASSLGGSRQLF

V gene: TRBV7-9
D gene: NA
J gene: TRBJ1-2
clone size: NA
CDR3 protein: ASSLGGEYYGYT

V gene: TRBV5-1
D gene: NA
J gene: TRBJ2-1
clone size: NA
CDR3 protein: ASSPATGINEQF

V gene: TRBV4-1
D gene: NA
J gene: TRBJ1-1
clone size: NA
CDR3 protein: ASSQGSPGDTEAF

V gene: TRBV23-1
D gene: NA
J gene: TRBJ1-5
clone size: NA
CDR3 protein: ASSQSGGLNQPQH

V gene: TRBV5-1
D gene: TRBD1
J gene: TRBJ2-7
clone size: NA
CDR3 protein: ASSPRSGTGSYEQY

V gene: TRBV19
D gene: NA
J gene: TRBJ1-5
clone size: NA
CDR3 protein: ASSTTGDQPQH

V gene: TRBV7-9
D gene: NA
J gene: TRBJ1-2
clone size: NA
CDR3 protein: ASSKSRDKDGYT

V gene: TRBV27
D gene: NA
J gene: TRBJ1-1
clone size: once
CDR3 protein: ASSHNTEAF

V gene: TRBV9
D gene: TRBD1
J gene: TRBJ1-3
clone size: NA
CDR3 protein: ASSVSGQGHPRGNTIY

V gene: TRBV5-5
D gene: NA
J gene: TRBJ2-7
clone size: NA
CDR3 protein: ASSLGGSSYEQY

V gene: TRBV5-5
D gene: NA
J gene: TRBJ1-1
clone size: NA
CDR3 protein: ASSLSSLNTEAF

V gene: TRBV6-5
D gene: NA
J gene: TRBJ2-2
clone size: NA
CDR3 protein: ASRAQVWSGELF

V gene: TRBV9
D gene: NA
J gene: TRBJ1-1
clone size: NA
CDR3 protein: ASSVAPGRSTEAF

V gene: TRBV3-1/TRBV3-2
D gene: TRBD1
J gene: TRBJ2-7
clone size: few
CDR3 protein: ASSRSGTGSYEQY

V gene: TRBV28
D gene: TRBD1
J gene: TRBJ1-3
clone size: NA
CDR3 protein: ASSLVGQGNTIY

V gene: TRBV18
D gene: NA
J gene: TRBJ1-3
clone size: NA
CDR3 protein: ASSQGSGNTIY

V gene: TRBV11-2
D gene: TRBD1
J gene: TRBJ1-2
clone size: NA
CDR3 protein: ASSGQGKGYT

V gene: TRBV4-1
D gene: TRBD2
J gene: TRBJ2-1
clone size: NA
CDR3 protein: ASSPTILAGGPNEQF

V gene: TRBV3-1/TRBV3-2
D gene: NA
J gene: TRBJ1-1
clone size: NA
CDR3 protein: ASSPHGPGEAF

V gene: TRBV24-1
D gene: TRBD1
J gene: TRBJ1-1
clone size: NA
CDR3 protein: ATSPRGSVTEAF

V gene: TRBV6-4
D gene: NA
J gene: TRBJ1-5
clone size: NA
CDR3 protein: ASSGRGVPQPQH

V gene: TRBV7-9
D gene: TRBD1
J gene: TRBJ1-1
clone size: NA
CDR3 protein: ASSSTGMNTEAF

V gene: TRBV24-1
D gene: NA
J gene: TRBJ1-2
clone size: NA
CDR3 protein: ATSDSTGLYGYT

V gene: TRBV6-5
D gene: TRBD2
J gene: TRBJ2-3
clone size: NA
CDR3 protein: ASRPGTSGGNTQY

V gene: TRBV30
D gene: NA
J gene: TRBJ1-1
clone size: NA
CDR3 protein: AWGSTRTTEAF